A single TCR beta chain is shown here with its context. The CDR3 consists of 14 residues. The germline V gene encodes CDR1 SGHRS and CDR2 YFSETQ. This specimen belongs to a study of monozygotic twins with inflammatory bowel disease. Reprocessing the 5' RACE reads, TCRdb reports a single entry for every CDR3 protein and omits DNA. This sample lists approximately 400,000 distinct CDR3 sequences; its ten largest clones have 2% to 3%. The source is a human donor with ulcerative colitis or Crohn's disease, or a healthy co-twin of an affected twin (not recorded which). V and J are TRBV5-1 and TRBJ1-5; no DNA is available, so the TRBD1 call from TCRdb remains unchecked. The material sequenced was blood. CDR3 residues: CASSPGQSNQPQHF.